The T cell receptor beta chain under discussion was sequenced for a study of CD8+ T cells in alopecia areata. This clone was counted only a few times. In germline, CDR1 is SQVTM, CDR2 ANQGSEA. The CDR3 contains 14 residues. V was pared by 1 base and J by 0 bases, with 9 bases between. After isolation, RNA underwent reverse transcription to generate cDNA as the sequencing template. TCRdb keeps only in-frame clones here, not all; method: immunoSEQ multiplex PCR. Of 130,000 or so clones in the sample, 45% to 50% were seen once. V usage is TRBV29-1 and J usage is TRBJ2-5; D not resolved. The TCR sequence derives from a human donor with alopecia areata. Sample: CD8+ T cells sorted from blood, taken at week 0. The CDR3 here is CSVEGTRNQETQYF. CDR3 DNA sequence: TGCAGCGTTGAAGGGACCAGAAACCAAGAGACCCAGTACTTC.